This T cell receptor (beta chain) was obtained from a study of blood T cells in healthy people across ages. General study findings and limits: Researchers deemed the diversity estimates from one million T cells underestimates.

From germline, CDR1 is SGDLS and CDR2 YYNGEE. The CDR3 is 17 residues long. Primers used in a second PCR of roughly 6 to 11 cycles were a sample-barcoded 5' primer and a J-beta primer mix. Each CDR3 protein is one row after TCRdb ran MiXCR on the 5' RACE reads. The repertoire consists of 790,000 or so distinct CDR3 sequences, with more than 50% occurring once and the leading ten covering about 26%. With respect to this clonotype: No antigen is known for it. Relative to the germline gene, one junction end is altered; a read error may explain this.

This TCR was recovered from a man between 35 and 55 years old in good health. The rearrangement uses TRBV9 and TRBJ2-3; possibly TRBD2 for D (6 bases). Sequencing input: blood. The CDR3 DNA reads as TGTGTCAGCAGCGTAGCTCCACTAGCCGGGGACACAGATACGCAGTATTTT. Protein: CVSSVAPLAGDTDTQYF. Full variable domain (missing parts from reference TRBV9 and TRBJ2-3): DSGVTQTPKHLITATGQRVTLRCSPRSGDLSVYWYQQSLDQGLQFLIQYYNGEERAKGNILERFSAQQFPDLHSELNLSSLELGDSALYFCVSSVAPLAGDTDTQYFGPGTRLTVL.